These T cell receptor beta chains were read from a single sample in a study of T cell responses to AZD1222 COVID-19 vaccine. Repertoires were generated with immunoSEQ multiplex PCR, while TCRdb's copy carries only in-frame clones and drops some. The sample carries approximately 88,000 clones, 90% recorded once. Sample: peripheral blood, taken 28 days after the second AZD1222 dose. These receptors all come from an adult who received the AZD1222 COVID-19 vaccine. CDR3s include the opening cysteine and the closing phenylalanine or tryptophan. The D gene is left open where the match is weak. Clone size appears in some rows only: once, few, many, or a class for an expanded clone.

>TRBD1|TRBV7-2|TRBJ1-2|NA
TGTGCCAGCAGCTTAGGGACAGGGATTTACTATGGCTACACCTTC
CASSLGTGIYYGYTF
>NA|TRBV18|TRBJ1-5|NA
TGTGCCAGCTCACCTCAAGGGGGGTATCAGCCCCAGCATTTT
CASSPQGGYQPQHF
>TRBD1|TRBV27|TRBJ1-4|NA
TGTGCCAGCGCCAGATCACAGGGGCGCTACGAAAAACTGTTTTTT
CASARSQGRYEKLFF
>TRBD2|TRBV18|TRBJ2-5|NA
TGTGCCAGCTCACCACCTTCACTAGCGAGAGAGACCCAGTACTTC
CASSPPSLARETQYF
>NA|TRBV6-5|TRBJ1-1|NA
TGTGCCAGCAGTTACACACGTTTCACCCCGAACACTGAAGCTTTCTTT
CASSYTRFTPNTEAFF
>NA|TRBV11-2|TRBJ2-7|NA
TGTGCCAGCAGCTTTGGGGGCGGCTCCTACGAGCAGTACTTC
CASSFGGGSYEQYF
>NA|TRBV25-1|TRBJ2-7|NA
TGTGCCAGCAGACCCCCCGGGACACCCTACGAGCAGTACTTC
CASRPPGTPYEQYF
>TRBD2|TRBV4-1|TRBJ2-5|NA
TGCGCCAGCAGCCCACCTGGACTAGCAGTGTTGGTTGGGACCCAGTACTTC
CASSPPGLAVLVGTQYF
>NA|TRBV6-5|TRBJ2-1|NA
TGTGCCAGCAGTTACTCGGGCAGGAACCATTTCAATGAGCAGTTCTTC
CASSYSGRNHFNEQFF
>TRBD1|TRBV24-1|TRBJ2-3|NA
TGTGCCACCAGTGATTACTTCACAGGGGGCGCAGATACGCAGTATTTT
CATSDYFTGGADTQYF
>NA|TRBV5-4|TRBJ2-2|NA
TGTGCCAGCAGCTTGGGATTAGGGCAGGGAAAGAGCGCCGGGGAGCTGTTTTTT
CASSLGLGQGKSAGELFF
>TRBD1|TRBV12-5|TRBJ2-3|NA
TGTGCTAGTGGTCGGGACAGCACGCAGTATTTT
CASGRDSTQYF
>NA|TRBV6-1|TRBJ1-2|NA
TGTGCCAGCAGTGAAGAAGTCCAGGGTGGCTACACCTTC
CASSEEVQGGYTF
>TRBD1|TRBV6-1|TRBJ2-5|NA
TGTGCCAGCAGTGAAGGGCGGGGAGGACAGGGGGTGTTAAGGGAGACCCAGTACTTC
CASSEGRGGQGVLRETQYF
>TRBD2|TRBV11-2|TRBJ2-3|NA
TGTGCCAGCAGCTTAGACACTAGCGGGGGGCAGGGAGCAGATACGCAGTATTTT
CASSLDTSGGQGADTQYF
>NA|TRBV2|TRBJ1-4|NA
TGTGCCAGCAAAAGGGACGGGGAAAAACTGTTTTTT
CASKRDGEKLFF
>NA|TRBV5-1|TRBJ2-1|NA
TGCGCCAGCAGCCACGGAGCGTTCCAAAACAATGAGCAGTTCTTC
CASSHGAFQNNEQFF
>NA|TRBV28|TRBJ1-2|once
TGTGCCAGCAGTTTCGGCAGGGGCCATGGCTACACCTTC
CASSFGRGHGYTF
>NA|TRBV19|TRBJ1-1|NA
TGTGCCAGTAGTAGTATTAGGACAGCCCCCGTGAACACTGAAGCTTTCTTT
CASSSIRTAPVNTEAFF
>NA|TRBV6-5|TRBJ1-2|NA
TGTGCCAGCAGTTACCAAGAGGGGACTTATGGCTACACCTTC
CASSYQEGTYGYTF
>NA|TRBV28|TRBJ1-2|NA
TGTGCCAGCAGTCTTATAGGGGGAGCTAACTATGGCTACACCTTC
CASSLIGGANYGYTF
>NA|TRBV5-1|TRBJ2-2|NA
TGCGCCAGCAGCCTCCGGGATGCGGGGGCCGTGGGCGGGGAGCTGTTTTTT
CASSLRDAGAVGGELFF
>NA|TRBV28|TRBJ1-3|NA
TGTGCCAGCACCCTTGGGGGTGCCTCTGGAAACACCATATATTTT
CASTLGGASGNTIYF
>TRBD2|TRBV7-9|TRBJ2-1|NA
TGTGCCAGCAGCCCACTAGCGGGGGGGGATGAGCAGTTCTTC
CASSPLAGGDEQFF
>NA|TRBV7-2|TRBJ1-4|NA
TGTGCCAGCAGCTTAGAGCCCGGACAGAAGATTTTT
CASSLEPGQKIF
>NA|TRBV28|TRBJ1-5|NA
TGTGCCAGCAGTTTATCGCGGGACCGGCAGCCCCAGCATTTT
CASSLSRDRQPQHF
>NA|TRBV3-1/TRBV3-2|TRBJ1-5|NA
TGTGCCAGCAGCCAAGATCTCGGATTACTTCAGCCCCAGCATTTT
CASSQDLGLLQPQHF
>NA|TRBV9|TRBJ1-1|NA
TGTGCCAGCAGCGTAGACGGGTGGACTGAAGCTTTCTTT
CASSVDGWTEAFF
>TRBD2|TRBV24-1|TRBJ2-3|NA
TGTGCCACCAGTGATCCCGGGGGGGCTAAGGGCACAGATACGCAGTATTTT
CATSDPGGAKGTDTQYF
>TRBD1|TRBV19|TRBJ1-2|once
TGTGCCAGTCGACGACGACAGGGGGCTGACTACACCTTC
CASRRRQGADYTF
>NA|TRBV6-5|TRBJ2-5|NA
TGTGCCAGCAGACCTCCTTGGACCCGGTTCGGGACCCAGTACTTC
CASRPPWTRFGTQYF
>TRBD1|TRBV6-4|TRBJ2-3|NA
TGTGCCAGCAATAAAGGGACAGGGGACTTCACAGATACGCAGTATTTT
CASNKGTGDFTDTQYF
>NA|TRBV7-9|TRBJ1-4|NA
TGTGCCAGCAGCCCCGGATTGGGCCCTTCCGAAAAACTGTTTTTT
CASSPGLGPSEKLFF
>NA|TRBV19|TRBJ1-1|NA
TGTGCCAGTAGTATTCAACCAAACACTGAAGCTTTCTTT
CASSIQPNTEAFF
>NA|TRBV6-5|TRBJ2-7|NA
TGTGCCAGCAGACTCACAGGAGCCTACGAGCAGTACTTC
CASRLTGAYEQYF
>NA|TRBV27|TRBJ2-7|once
TGTGCCAGCAGTCCCCAGTGGCTGGGGCTCTCCTACGAGCAGTACTTC
CASSPQWLGLSYEQYF
>NA|TRBV9|TRBJ2-2|NA
TGTGCCAGCAGCGTATACGGCCTAGGGAACACCGGGGAGCTGTTTTTT
CASSVYGLGNTGELFF
>NA|TRBV11-2|TRBJ1-4|NA
TGTGCCAGCAGCTTAAGCGCGAGGGGAAATGAAAAACTGTTTTTT
CASSLSARGNEKLFF
>NA|TRBV2|TRBJ1-1|few
TGTGCCAGCAGTAAGAGGCCATCTACCGAAGCTTTCTTT
CASSKRPSTEAFF
>NA|TRBV4-2|TRBJ1-2|NA
TGTGCCAGCAGCCAAGTTGAGAACTATGGCTACACCTTC
CASSQVENYGYTF
>NA|TRBV7-2|TRBJ1-2|NA
TGTGCCAGCAGCTTAATATCGGGAGGGGCCTATGGCTACACCTTC
CASSLISGGAYGYTF
>TRBD1|TRBV7-2|TRBJ1-5|NA
TGTGCCAGCAGCACTCGGACAGGGGGCAATCAGCCCCAGCATTTT
CASSTRTGGNQPQHF